This is a list of T cell receptor beta chains from one sample in a study of T cell repertoires in cytomegalovirus infection. TCRdb fed the reads into MiXCR, producing one record per CDR3 protein. This sample yields roughly 640,000 distinct CDR3 sequences, of which 24% are seen a single time; 8% belongs to the top ten. Sequenced: CD8+ T cells from PBMCs. The receptor set was obtained from a human donor in good health (CMV status not recorded). Some clones in this sample may be carry-over from other donors' samples. Both conserved end residues are part of each CDR3. The order of the fields is CDR3 protein, V gene, CDR3 length, J gene.

CDR3: CASSLGGQGFYEQYF
V: TRBV7-6
length: 15
J: TRBJ2-7

CDR3: CASSYEVGAENQPQHF
V: TRBV6-6
length: 16
J: TRBJ1-5

CDR3: CASKDNERPNIQYF
V: TRBV12-3/TRBV12-4
length: 14
J: TRBJ2-4

CDR3: CASSPEVAEQPQHF
V: TRBV7-2
length: 14
J: TRBJ1-5

CDR3: CASSLRRDQETQYF
V: TRBV6-6
length: 14
J: TRBJ2-5

CDR3: CASSSRDRGLDEQFF
V: TRBV28
length: 15
J: TRBJ2-1

CDR3: CASADSYEQYF
V: TRBV10-1
length: 11
J: TRBJ2-7

CDR3: CSVDAPYGYTF
V: TRBV29-1
length: 11
J: TRBJ1-2

CDR3: CASSSLDFTF
V: TRBV6-2/TRBV6-3
length: 10
J: TRBJ1-2

CDR3: CSARGDRGEDSQYF
V: TRBV20-1
length: 14
J: TRBJ2-3

CDR3: CASSFWGASTEAFF
V: TRBV19
length: 14
J: TRBJ1-1

CDR3: CASTTKDWGTGELFF
V: TRBV12-3/TRBV12-4
length: 15
J: TRBJ2-2

CDR3: CASSLKERLAGGQETQYF
V: TRBV7-2
length: 18
J: TRBJ2-5

CDR3: CASSYPGIGDTQYF
V: TRBV6-6
length: 14
J: TRBJ2-3

CDR3: CASSSGSRGGPDTQYF
V: TRBV7-2
length: 16
J: TRBJ2-3

CDR3: CASSQDGQGSGANVLTF
V: TRBV14
length: 17
J: TRBJ2-6

CDR3: CASSSTLPGTEQFF
V: TRBV7-6
length: 14
J: TRBJ2-1

CDR3: CASSLTGHESGDTYNEQFF
V: TRBV6-6
length: 19
J: TRBJ2-1

CDR3: CASSTARGNTEAFF
V: TRBV12-3/TRBV12-4
length: 14
J: TRBJ1-1

CDR3: CASSLAGTGWLNEQFF
V: TRBV12-3/TRBV12-4
length: 16
J: TRBJ2-1

CDR3: CASSYGRGNEQFF
V: TRBV6-2/TRBV6-3
length: 13
J: TRBJ2-1

CDR3: CASTPRDSEQFF
V: TRBV7-9
length: 12
J: TRBJ2-1

CDR3: CASSYAVNYGYTF
V: TRBV6-5
length: 13
J: TRBJ1-2

CDR3: CASTPESSGELFF
V: TRBV19
length: 13
J: TRBJ2-2

CDR3: CASSVRSDTQYF
V: TRBV2
length: 12
J: TRBJ2-3

CDR3: CASSPPGRSGTNVLTF
V: TRBV28
length: 16
J: TRBJ2-6

CDR3: CASSIRDSYGDTQYF
V: TRBV12-3/TRBV12-4
length: 15
J: TRBJ2-3

CDR3: CSVNPDSSRTDTQYF
V: TRBV29-1
length: 15
J: TRBJ2-3

CDR3: CASGNNQGRNTTPHYGYTF
V: TRBV12-5
length: 19
J: TRBJ1-2

CDR3: CASRTSSYGYTF
V: TRBV7-9
length: 12
J: TRBJ1-2

CDR3: CASRKTGPMNTEAFF
V: TRBV5-4
length: 15
J: TRBJ1-1

CDR3: CASSYRAGGLYEQYF
V: TRBV6-2/TRBV6-3
length: 15
J: TRBJ2-7

CDR3: CASSQPRDLEKLFF
V: TRBV7-9
length: 14
J: TRBJ1-4

CDR3: CASSYGGLNQPQHF
V: TRBV6-8
length: 14
J: TRBJ1-5

CDR3: CASSLGGMDYEQYF
V: TRBV7-9
length: 14
J: TRBJ2-7

CDR3: CAIRKNSYEQYF
V: TRBV10-3
length: 12
J: TRBJ2-7

CDR3: CGYGLDEKLFF
V: TRBV20-1
length: 11
J: TRBJ1-4

CDR3: CASSSRDRGLNGELFF
V: TRBV6-2/TRBV6-3
length: 16
J: TRBJ2-2

CDR3: CASSARDRVSETQYF
V: TRBV27
length: 15
J: TRBJ2-5

CDR3: CASSSGEAAYNEQFF
V: TRBV27
length: 15
J: TRBJ2-1

CDR3: CASSAGTGYYNEQFF
V: TRBV6-1
length: 15
J: TRBJ2-1

CDR3: CASSSAPTGNEQYF
V: TRBV12-3/TRBV12-4
length: 14
J: TRBJ2-7

CDR3: CSARDFRGNTEAFF
V: TRBV20-1
length: 14
J: TRBJ1-1

CDR3: CASSYVRQERNTEAFF
V: TRBV6-5
length: 16
J: TRBJ1-1

CDR3: CASSYSWTGSPLYGYTF
V: TRBV6-5
length: 17
J: TRBJ1-2

CDR3: CASSSEEGQFF
V: TRBV12-3/TRBV12-4
length: 11
J: TRBJ2-1

CDR3: CSARQRGELFF
V: TRBV20-1
length: 11
J: TRBJ1-4

CDR3: CASSPTFIENGETQYF
V: TRBV5-1
length: 16
J: TRBJ2-5

CDR3: CASSYKQGVQPQHF
V: TRBV6-5
length: 14
J: TRBJ1-5

CDR3: CASSPFDSSRTTLYNEQFF
V: TRBV27
length: 19
J: TRBJ2-1

CDR3: CASSLYAGTPVGQYF
V: TRBV7-9
length: 15
J: TRBJ2-3

CDR3: CASSLFASGGPGTDTQYF
V: TRBV12-3/TRBV12-4
length: 18
J: TRBJ2-3

CDR3: CASKGAGAGTEAFF
V: TRBV28
length: 14
J: TRBJ1-1

CDR3: CASSERGGAYNSPLHF
V: TRBV25-1
length: 16
J: TRBJ1-6

CDR3: CASMAGPLTGELFF
V: TRBV2
length: 14
J: TRBJ2-2

CDR3: CAISESGTGKSGYTF
V: TRBV10-3
length: 15
J: TRBJ1-2

CDR3: CASSPSLAEYQETQYF
V: TRBV7-9
length: 16
J: TRBJ2-5

CDR3: CASSLTSGALTDTQYF
V: TRBV5-6
length: 16
J: TRBJ2-3

CDR3: CASSLRDRVSTGELFF
V: TRBV5-4
length: 16
J: TRBJ2-2

CDR3: CASLALAGHSYNEQFF
V: TRBV28
length: 16
J: TRBJ2-1